The 20 T cell receptor beta chains below come from one sample, sequenced in a study of blood T cell repertoires in COVID-19. Data came from immunoSEQ multiplex PCR; TCRdb stores just in-frame clones and leaves some out. The sample has about 78,000 clones, 86% seen once; the top ten hold around 5%. The material sequenced was peripheral blood. These receptors all stem from a man in his forties or fifties with active or convalescent COVID-19.

This rearrangement joins TRBV10-2 to TRBJ1-5; 9 bases fit TRBD1. The CDR3 has 15 residues. From germline, CDR1 is WSHSY and CDR2 SAAADI. Trimming at V came to 6 bases and at J to 4 bases, leaving 7 bases not matched to a gene. This CDR3 reads CASRPGQGNNQPQHF. CDR3 nucleotide sequence: TGCGCCAGCAGACCGGGACAGGGAAATAATCAGCCCCAGCATTTT.

V and J are TRBV28 and TRBJ2-5; TRBD1 aligns across 10 bases. This CDR3 contains 16 residues. CDR1 and CDR2 (germline): MDHEN, SYDVKM. The trim removed 2 bases at V and 4 bases at J, leaving 7 bases unmatched. The CDR3 sequence is CASSLGGQGFAETQYF. Here the CDR3 DNA reads TGTGCCAGCAGTTTAGGGGGACAGGGGTTCGCAGAGACCCAGTACTTC.

The chain recombines TRBV3-1 (or the pseudogene TRBV3-2) with TRBJ2-3; TRBD2 aligns across 12 bases. Unmatched junction bases numbered 8, after V lost 3 bases and J lost 4 bases. The CDR3 extends over 17 amino acids. Germline lookup yields CDR1 LGHDT and CDR2 YNNKEL (reference sequence). The CDR3 loop is CASSQMLAGGPADTQYF. CDR3 bases: TGTGCCAGCAGCCAGATGCTAGCGGGGGGGCCAGCAGATACGCAGTATTTT.

Only one count was recorded for this clone. The chain combines TRBV29-1 with TRBJ2-5; no reliable D call. This CDR3 comprises 11 residues. The germline CDR1 and CDR2 sequences are SQVTM and ANQGSEA. V gave up 3 bases and J gave up 2 bases, with 4 bases separating them. DNA of the CDR3: TGCAGCGTTGACGTGCAAGAGACCCAGTACTTC. Encoded protein: CSVDVQETQYF.

The rearrangement uses TRBV7-6 and TRBJ2-1; 8 bases fit TRBD2. Germline V CDR1 and CDR2: SGHVS, FNYEAQ. The V gene end was trimmed by 1 base and the J gene end by 3 bases; junction bases not matched to a gene: 2. This CDR3 has 15 residues. The CDR3 DNA reads TGTGCCAGCAGCTTAGGGAGCGGGGGCTACAATGAGCAGTTCTTC. This codes for CASSLGSGGYNEQFF.

The chain is built from TRBV27 and TRBJ2-7, with D tentatively TRBD1 (5 bases). The V and J ends lost 4 bases and 0 bases respectively, with 10 bases between them. The CDR3 has 14 amino acids. The germline gives CDR1 MNHEY, CDR2 SMNVEV (reference sequence). CDR3 sequence: CASSSSGISYEQYF. The CDR3 DNA follows: TGTGCCAGCAGTTCCTCAGGGATCTCCTACGAGCAGTACTTC.

CDR3 amino acids: CASSLVASGYDEQFF. For the CDR3, the DNA is TGCGCCAGCAGCTTGGTTGCATCGGGATACGATGAGCAGTTCTTC. The chain carries TRBV5-1 and TRBJ2-1; the D gene is possibly TRBD2 (5 bases). The V end was cut by 0 bases, the J end by 8 bases, with 15 bases between. CDR1 SGHRS and CDR2 YFSETQ come from the germline V gene. The CDR3 length is 15 residues.

This chain uses TRBV10-3 with TRBJ2-6, with 8 bases matching TRBD1. The CDR3 extends over 16 amino acids. Germline-derived CDR1 and CDR2 are ENHRY and SYGVKD. The V gene end was trimmed by 7 bases and the J gene end by 4 bases; junction bases not matched to a gene: 9. The CDR3 DNA reads TGTGCCATCAAGCAGGGGGCGTCCGACGGGGCCAACGTCCTGACTTTC. As protein: CAIKQGASDGANVLTF.

Within the sample, this clone is medium-sized. The CDR3 loop is CAWSGQAGNQPQHF. In nucleotides, the CDR3 is TGTGCCTGGAGTGGCCAGGCAGGCAATCAGCCCCAGCATTTT. This chain uses TRBV30 with TRBJ1-5; unclear D gene. Germline loops: CDR1 GTSNPN, CDR2 SVGIG (reference sequence). The CDR3 sequence is 14 residues long. Trimming left V 1 base short and J 2 bases short, with 9 bases between.

This clone came up a few times. The V gene is TRBV28, the J gene TRBJ2-3; the match to TRBD2 covers 14 bases. The V and J ends lost 6 bases and 2 bases, in that order; junction bases with no gene match: 4. Germline V lookup: CDR1 MDHEN, CDR2 SYDVKM. The CDR3 is 16 residues long. Written as DNA, the CDR3 is TGTGCCAGCAGATCGGGACTAGCGGGGGTCACAGATACGCAGTATTTT. This translates into CASRSGLAGVTDTQYF.

The chain is built from TRBV2 and TRBJ1-1, with 7 nucleotides matching TRBD1. CDR1 is SNHLY, CDR2 FYNNEI, per germline. The CDR3 length is 14 residues. The J segment lost 0 bases and the V segment lost 8 bases, leaving 6 bases of the junction unmatched. CDR3 DNA sequence: TGTGCCAGCGTTATGGACAGGATGAACACTGAAGCTTTCTTT. Translated: CASVMDRMNTEAFF.

The chain is built from TRBV7-8 and TRBJ1-5; no clear D. The CDR3 totals 15 residues. Germline values: CDR1 SGHVS, CDR2 FQNEAQ. The V and J ends lost 2 bases and 4 bases respectively, with 12 bases between them. As DNA, the CDR3 is TGTGCCAGCAGCTTACGGAGGATTCCGAATCAGCCCCAGCATTTT. Amino acids: CASSLRRIPNQPQHF.

This sequence joins TRBV3-1 (or the pseudogene TRBV3-2) and TRBJ1-2; TRBD1 matches 11 bases. CDR3 size: 14 residues. Germline V CDR1 and CDR2: LGHDT, YNNKEL (reference sequence). After removal of 3 bases from V and 3 bases from J, the junction contained 0 bases not matched to a gene. CDR3 residues: CASSQGQGDYGYTF. In nucleotides, the CDR3 is TGTGCCAGCAGCCAGGGACAGGGGGACTATGGCTACACCTTC.

V is TRBV5-8 and J is TRBJ1-4, with a tentative D call TRBD1 (5 bases). CDR3 size: 15 residues. Trimming shortened V by 4 bases and J by 4 bases, and 14 bases separated the two germline ends. CDR1 is SGHTS and CDR2 is YDEGEE in the germline V gene. The CDR3 sequence is CASSDPTGGNEKLFF. CDR3 DNA sequence: TGTGCCAGCAGCGACCCGACGGGGGGTAATGAAAAACTGTTTTTT.

This clone was seen once. The chain employs TRBV7-2 and TRBJ2-1; no firm D call. This CDR3 spans 14 amino acids. Germline CDR1 SGHTA, CDR2 FQGNSA. Trimming left V 5 bases short and J 4 bases short, with 12 bases between. CDR3 in DNA: TGTGCCAGCAGCCCCAGACTGGTATACAATGAGCAGTTCTTC. The encoded protein is CASSPRLVYNEQFF.

The rearrangement uses TRBV6-1 and TRBJ2-7; TRBD2 agrees at 7 bases. With V trimmed by 3 bases and J by 8 bases, 7 bases remained unmatched. This CDR3 is built from 13 residues. Germline CDR1 reads MNHNS; CDR2 reads SASEGT. The CDR3 is CASSESGGFKQYV. The CDR3 nucleotides are TGTGCCAGCAGTGAGTCGGGGGGTTTCAAGCAGTACGTC.

The chain uses TRBV11-2 and TRBJ1-4; no clear D. CDR3 length equals 13 residues. V was pared by 5 bases and J by 0 bases, with 4 bases between. CDR1 is SGHAT, CDR2 FQNNGV, per germline. The CDR3 DNA sequence: TGTGCCAGCAGCCCTGCAACTAATGAAAAACTGTTTTTT. Translated: CASSPATNEKLFF. The variable domain in full, with the rest retrieved from reference TRBV11-2 and TRBJ1-4, is EAGVAQSPRYKIIEKRQSVAFWCNPISGHATLYWYQQILGQGPKLLIQFQNNGVVDDSQLPKDRFSAERLKGVDSTLKIQPAKLEDSAVYLCASSPATNEKLFFGSGTQLSVL.

The table lists this clone with a count of one. The gene calls are TRBV7-8 and TRBJ2-3, with 13 bases aligning to TRBD2. Germline V CDR1 and CDR2: SGHVS, FQNEAQ. J lost 4 bases, V lost 5 bases, and 9 bases had no gene match. CDR3 size: 17 residues. DNA of the CDR3: TGTGCCAGCAGCATTACTAGCGGGGGGGCAGGGCCAGATACGCAGTATTTT. The encoded protein is CASSITSGGAGPDTQYF.

This chain uses TRBV5-4 with TRBJ2-5; 9 bases align to TRBD2. The junction had 9 bases not matched to a gene; V was cut back by 5 bases and J by 4 bases. Germline assignment: CDR1 SGHNT and CDR2 YYREEE (reference sequence). The CDR3 has 15 residues. CDR3 sequence: CASSSSRGGGETQYF. The CDR3 DNA follows: TGTGCCAGCAGTTCCTCGCGCGGGGGGGGAGAGACCCAGTACTTC.

This sequence joins TRBV14 and TRBJ1-1; D not resolved. From germline, CDR1 is SGHDN and CDR2 FVKESK. V lost 8 bases and J lost 0, with 16 bases in between. The CDR3 runs to 15 residues. The CDR3 loop reads CASGLVPGLNTEAFF. Here the CDR3 DNA reads TGTGCCAGCGGGCTTGTTCCAGGTTTGAACACTGAAGCTTTCTTT.